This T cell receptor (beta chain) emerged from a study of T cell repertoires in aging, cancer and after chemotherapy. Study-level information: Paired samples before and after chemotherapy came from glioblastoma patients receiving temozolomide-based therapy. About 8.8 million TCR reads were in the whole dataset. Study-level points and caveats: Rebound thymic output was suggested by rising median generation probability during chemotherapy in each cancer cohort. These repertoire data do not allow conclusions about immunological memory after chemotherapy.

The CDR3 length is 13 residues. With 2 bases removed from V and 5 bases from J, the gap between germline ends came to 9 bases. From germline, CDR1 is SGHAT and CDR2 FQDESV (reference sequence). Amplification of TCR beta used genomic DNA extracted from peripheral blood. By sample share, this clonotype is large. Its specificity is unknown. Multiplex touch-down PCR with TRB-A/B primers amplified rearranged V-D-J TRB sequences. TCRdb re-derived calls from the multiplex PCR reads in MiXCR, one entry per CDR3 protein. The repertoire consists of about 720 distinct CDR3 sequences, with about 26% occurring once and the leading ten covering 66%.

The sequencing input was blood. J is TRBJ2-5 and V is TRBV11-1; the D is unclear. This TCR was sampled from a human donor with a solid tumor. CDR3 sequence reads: CASSLQQVETQYF. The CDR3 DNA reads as TGTGCCAGCAGCTTACAGCAGGTGGAGACCCAGTACTTC.